This T cell receptor beta chain was recorded in a study of T-cell memory formation after mild COVID-19. Study conclusions and caveats: A second wave of clones peaked on day 37, and their SARS-CoV-2 specificity went unconfirmed. Clones that contracted clustered mainly in CM and EM if CD4+ and in EMRA if CD8+.

As concerns this clonotype: No antigen is known for it.

5'RACE, which relied on constant-segment primers, yielded TCR alpha and TCR beta cDNA libraries carrying sample barcodes and UMIs. TCRdb used MiXCR to reprocess the 5' RACE reads, holding one entry per CDR3 protein. Of 500,000 to 650,000 distinct CDR3 sequences detected, roughly a fifth appear once; the ten largest clones hold roughly 9.1%. Per the germline V gene, CDR1 is DFQATT and CDR2 is SNEGSKA (reference sequence). This CDR3 region has 14 residues. J was trimmed by 1 base and V by 6 bases; bases with no gene match: 4. Sequencing input: PBMCs or a T cell subset sorted from them (not recorded which). This sequence was found in an adult woman who had mild COVID-19 (a few samples of this study predate the infection). Cell type and time point are not known. The rearrangement joins TRBV20-1 to TRBJ2-7; TRBD2 aligns across 12 bases. CDR3 in DNA: TGCAGTGCCCCTCTAGCGGGAGGGTCCTACGAGCAGTACTTC. Translating it yields CSAPLAGGSYEQYF.